This entry lists 6 T cell receptor beta chains sequenced from one sample in a study of molecular identifiers for immune sequencing clone quantification. From the PCR reads, TCRdb called clonotypes with MiXCR, one entry per CDR3 protein. The sample has about 630,000 distinct CDR3 sequences, about 25% seen once. Sequencing was performed on naive CD8+ T cells from blood, with Jurkat cell RNA spiked in. The subset denotes: FACS-sorted CD8+CD4-CCR7+CD45RA+ naive T cells. These receptors were obtained from a human donor in good health. Some libraries in this study had Jurkat cell RNA spiked in.

Ten or more counts support this clonotype. V is TRBV29-1 and J is TRBJ2-3; possible D gene TRBD2, 6 bases. Germline CDR1 SQVTM, CDR2 ANQGSEA. V lost 1 base, J lost 2 bases, and 16 bases lay in between. This CDR3 comprises 16 residues. Here the CDR3 reads CSVEGRVGQLTDTQYF. The DNA for the CDR3 is TGCAGCGTTGAAGGGAGGGTTGGGCAGCTCACAGATACGCAGTATTTT.

This clonotype was recorded at least ten times. The rearrangement uses TRBV7-9 and TRBJ1-5, with TRBD1 as a possible D gene (6 bases). The CDR3 runs 15 residues. V was clipped by 6 bases and J by 3 bases, with 15 bases between them. In germline, CDR1 is SEHNR, CDR2 FQNEAQ (reference sequence). As DNA, the CDR3 is TGTGCCAGCAGTACCGGGGGGGCTATCAATCAGCCCCAGCATTTT. Its protein product is CASSTGGAINQPQHF.

This clonotype has a handful of counts. The chain employs TRBV4-3 and TRBJ2-2; perhaps TRBD2 as D (7 bases). This CDR3 has 16 residues. Deletions cut 3 bases from V and 4 bases from J, with 15 bases between. CDR1 and CDR2 from the germline V gene are LGHNA and YSLEER. The CDR3 is CASSHLGGAGTGELFF. The CDR3 coding sequence is TGCGCCAGCAGCCACCTAGGGGGGGCGGGCACCGGGGAGCTGTTTTTT.

This clonotype appeared many times. This rearrangement joins TRBV6-6 to TRBJ2-3; the D is unclear. Germline values: CDR1 MNHNY, CDR2 SVGAGI (reference sequence). Between the trimmed V and J ends, which lost 7 bases and 6 bases, there was a span of 8 bases. The CDR3 loop spans 11 amino acids. Written as DNA, the CDR3 is TGTGCCAGCATGTTGGGGGATACGCAGTATTTT. Encoded protein: CASMLGDTQYF.

This clonotype was seen a handful of times. The V gene is TRBV9, the J gene TRBJ2-5, with D tentatively TRBD2 (5 bases). V lost 4 bases and J lost 1, with 11 bases in between. CDR1 and CDR2 (germline): SGDLS, YYNGEE. The CDR3 totals 14 residues. CDR3 protein: CASSPGLLQETQYF. The CDR3 nucleotides are TGTGCCAGCAGCCCCGGACTTCTCCAAGAGACCCAGTACTTC.

Only a few counts were recorded for this clonotype. The chain combines TRBV6-1 with TRBJ2-7, with 7 nucleotides matching TRBD1. Germline V gene sequence: CDR1 MNHNS, CDR2 SASEGT. CDR3 length: 13 residues. V was pared by 4 bases and J by 3 bases, with 3 bases of the junction left unmatched. CDR3 residues: CASSGGQLYEQYF. The CDR3 nucleotides are TGTGCCAGCAGTGGGGGACAGCTCTACGAGCAGTACTTC.